This T cell receptor beta chain comes out of a study of blood T cells in healthy people across ages. Turning to the study itself: Per every two T cells, about one barcoded beta molecule was captured by template switching.

A minimum of 7 million PBMCs was isolated per sample. This clonotype was observed at least ten times. Germline trimming cut 7 bases from V and 9 bases from J; bases unmatched to any gene: 1. This CDR3 comprises 13 residues. Germline V gives CDR1 KGHDR, CDR2 SFDVKD. PCR was performed a second time for about 6 to 12 cycles using a sample-barcoded 5' primer and a J-beta primer mix. Through a template-switch adaptor with 12 random nucleotides, each cDNA molecule received a tag. All samples yielded 3 million or more CDR3-containing paired-end reads. TCRdb re-derived calls from the 5' RACE reads in MiXCR, one entry per CDR3 protein. The top ten hold around 25% of the sample, which has hundreds of thousands of distinct CDR3 sequences, more than 50% seen once.

J is TRBJ2-1 and V is TRBV24-1; 14 positions agree with TRBD2. The sequence came from a middle-aged man in good health. Sequenced sample: blood. In DNA, the CDR3 is TGTGCCACCAGCGGACTAGCGGGAGGTGAGCAGTTCTTC. This gives the protein CATSGLAGGEQFF.